Shown below are 23 T cell receptor beta chains from a single sample sequenced in a study of shared clonotypes between healthy human individuals. Clones were sequenced by immunoSEQ multiplex PCR, and TCRdb holds only the in-frame ones, with some missing. The sample lists more than 400,000 clones, about 96% occurring once. The source material was naive CD4+ T cells sorted from blood. Subset reported: CD45RA+ positively selected. Receptor source: a woman aged 25-40 years in good health.

This chain joins TRBV19 and TRBJ2-2, with a weak D call TRBD2 (6 bases). The CDR3 totals 15 residues. Germline V gives CDR1 LNHDA, CDR2 SQIVND (reference sequence). V shed 6 bases and J shed 6 bases, with 17 bases lying between them. The CDR3 loop is CASRPFTAGSGELFF. As DNA, the CDR3 is TGTGCCAGTAGACCCTTCACGGCGGGATCCGGGGAGCTGTTTTTT.

The chain has TRBV2 and TRBJ1-5; TRBD1 matches 8 bases. V was clipped by 6 bases and J by 6 bases; unmatched bases: 10. The CDR3 loop spans 15 amino acids. Per germline, CDR1 SNHLY and CDR2 FYNNEI. CDR3 DNA: TGTGCCAGCAGCCCAACAGGGGGTCGCACTCAGCCCCAGCATTTT. Translated, it gives CASSPTGGRTQPQHF.

This clone was seen once. The gene calls are TRBV19 and TRBJ2-5; TRBD2 aligns across 11 bases. Germline CDR1 and CDR2: LNHDA and SQIVND (reference sequence). This CDR3 has 16 residues. The trim removed 5 bases at V and 5 bases at J, leaving 10 bases unmatched. The CDR3 nucleotides are TGTGCCAGTAGTCCAGGGGGACTAGCGGACCGGGAGACCCAGTACTTC. Protein product: CASSPGGLADRETQYF.

This chain joins TRBV2 and TRBJ1-4, with D hard to call. This CDR3 spans 14 amino acids. The ends were cut back, 11 bases at V and 4 bases at J, with 17 bases in the middle. Germline V gives CDR1 SNHLY, CDR2 FYNNEI. As DNA, the CDR3 is TGTGCCGGAGGAAGCAAGCGGGGTAATGAAAAACTGTTTTTT. It translates to CAGGSKRGNEKLFF.

The chain recombines TRBV28 with TRBJ1-3; no firm D call. CDR3 size: 13 residues. Germline V gene sequence: CDR1 MDHEN, CDR2 SYDVKM. The germline V and J ends were trimmed by 3 bases and 4 bases, with 7 bases remaining between them. The CDR3 loop is CASSFQAGNTIYF. In nucleotides, the CDR3 is TGTGCCAGCAGTTTTCAGGCCGGAAACACCATATATTTT.

The chain's CDR3 is CASSSSGQSYEQYF. CDR3 in DNA: TGTGCCAGCAGCTCTTCCGGACAGAGCTACGAGCAGTACTTC. This chain joins TRBV28 and TRBJ2-7, with D perhaps matching TRBD1 (6 bases). V was trimmed by 6 bases and J by 3 bases, leaving 15 bases between them. Germline CDR1 reads MDHEN; CDR2 reads SYDVKM. This CDR3 region has 14 residues. Based on the CDR3 plus reference TRBV28 and TRBJ2-7, the full variable domain is DVKVTQSSRYLVKRTGEKVFLECVQDMDHENMFWYRQDPGLGLRLIYFSYDVKMKEKGDIPEGYSVSREKKERFSLILESASTNQTSMYLCASSSSGQSYEQYFGPGTRLTVT.

The V gene is TRBV18, the J gene TRBJ2-1, with a weak D call TRBD2 (5 bases). Trimming took off 2 bases at V and 8 bases at J, with 16 bases between the two ends. The CDR3 extends over 15 amino acids. Germline V gene sequence: CDR1 KGHSH, CDR2 LQKENI. Here the CDR3 reads CASSPDYRPPHEQFF. The CDR3 DNA is TGTGCCAGCTCACCAGACTATAGGCCTCCACATGAGCAGTTCTTC.

This chain links TRBV6-1 with TRBJ1-1; no firm D call. Germline-derived CDR1 and CDR2 are MNHNS and SASEGT. CDR3 length: 15 amino acids. Trimming took 7 bases from V and 1 from J, leaving 16 bases between them. CDR3: CASTIHDGKNTEAFF. The CDR3 DNA follows: TGTGCCAGCACCATTCACGACGGGAAGAACACTGAAGCTTTCTTT.

This chain connects TRBV28 to TRBJ2-3; weak D call: TRBD1 (6 bases). Trimming left V 2 bases short and J 2 bases short, with 8 bases between. CDR1 MDHEN and CDR2 SYDVKM come from the germline V gene. There are 14 residues in the CDR3. CDR3 DNA: TGTGCCAGCAGTTTAGGGGACAACACAGATACGCAGTATTTT. Encoded protein: CASSLGDNTDTQYF.

This chain uses TRBV7-3 with TRBJ2-1; 8 positions agree with TRBD2. The CDR3 contains 14 residues. The trim removed 2 bases at V and 6 bases at J, leaving 3 bases unmatched. Germline V CDR1 and CDR2: SGHTA, FQGTGA. The CDR3 nucleotides are TGTGCCAGCAGCTTAGCGGGAGGAAGCAATGAGCAGTTCTTC. It is translated as CASSLAGGSNEQFF.

The V and J genes are TRBV10-1 and TRBJ1-2; D not resolved. The CDR3 has 18 amino acids. CDR1 and CDR2 from the germline V gene are WNHNN and SYGVQD (reference sequence). V was shortened by 0 bases and J by 0 bases, with 17 bases between the two germline ends. The CDR3 DNA follows: TGCGCCAGCAGTGAGTCCGCGCCACACCGACGAGCTAACTATGGCTACACCTTC. Amino acids: CASSESAPHRRANYGYTF.

The chain recombines TRBV5-1 with TRBJ1-2; D is possibly TRBD1 (6 bases). This CDR3 region has 13 residues. In germline, CDR1 is SGHRS, CDR2 YFSETQ. The V gene lost 4 bases and the J gene lost 4 bases, with 11 bases spanning the gap. Here the CDR3 DNA reads TGCGCCAGCAGCCTCGGACAGAGCTATGGCTACACCTTC. This gives the protein CASSLGQSYGYTF. Full variable domain (missing parts from reference TRBV5-1 and TRBJ1-2): KAGVTQTPRYLIKTRGQQVTLSCSPISGHRSVSWYQQTPGQGLQFLFEYFSETQRNKGNFPGRFSGRQFSNSRSEMNVSTLELGDSALYLCASSLGQSYGYTFGSGTRLTVV.

The chain employs TRBV30 and TRBJ2-7; D is possibly TRBD1 (6 bases). CDR3 length: 14 amino acids. CDR1 GTSNPN and CDR2 SVGIG come from the germline V gene (reference sequence). Trimming removed 2 bases from V and 6 bases from J, with 17 bases in between. DNA of the CDR3: TGTGCCTGGAGTCCTTACTACGGGACATTCGAGCAGTACTTC. Amino acid sequence: CAWSPYYGTFEQYF.

The V and J genes are TRBV11-2 and TRBJ1-2; D possibly corresponds to TRBD1 (5 bases). V was cut by 3 bases and J by 3 bases, with 14 bases left in between. The CDR3 contains 15 residues. Germline V gene sequence: CDR1 SGHAT, CDR2 FQNNGV. The DNA of the CDR3 is TGTGCCAGCAGCTTTTATTCGGGGGATCACTATGGCTACACCTTC. It encodes CASSFYSGDHYGYTF.

The chain combines TRBV7-2 with TRBJ1-1; TRBD1 is a possible D gene (6 bases). V was trimmed by 6 bases and J by 10 bases, leaving 21 bases between them. CDR1 is SGHTA and CDR2 is FQGNSA in the germline V gene. There are 14 residues in the CDR3. The CDR3 nucleotides are TGTGCCAGCAGTTCCCCAGGGGCCTCCAGAGGAGCTTTCTTT. Protein: CASSSPGASRGAFF.

This clone was picked up one time. The rearrangement links TRBV4-1 to TRBJ1-2; maybe TRBD1 (6 bases). Looked up from germline, CDR1 is MGHRA and CDR2 is YSYEKL. The CDR3 spans 15 residues. Between the trimmed V and J ends, which lost 1 base and 4 bases, there was a span of 13 bases. CDR3 in amino acids: CASSQVLQGPYGYTF. CDR3 nucleotide sequence: TGCGCCAGCAGCCAAGTCTTACAGGGTCCCTATGGCTACACCTTC.

The chain couples TRBV5-6 to TRBJ2-7, with a weak D call TRBD1 (5 bases). CDR3 length: 15 residues. From germline, CDR1 is SGHDT and CDR2 YYEEEE. V lost 6 bases and J lost 3, with 19 bases in between. The CDR3 is CASTEFGRAHYEQYF. For the CDR3, the DNA is TGTGCCAGCACGGAGTTCGGCAGGGCCCACTACGAGCAGTACTTC. Filled out from reference TRBV5-6 and TRBJ2-7, the complete variable domain reads DAGVTQSPTHLIKTRGQQVTLRCSPKSGHDTVSWYQQALGQGPQFIFQYYEEEERQRGNFPDRFSGHQFPNYSSELNVNALLLGDSALYLCASTEFGRAHYEQYFGPGTRLTVT.

The chain uses TRBV5-1 and TRBJ2-7; 12 positions match TRBD2. Trimming at V came to 0 bases and at J to 2 bases, leaving 12 bases not matched to a gene. Germline V CDR1 and CDR2: SGHRS, YFSETQ. The CDR3 contains 19 residues. The DNA for the CDR3 is TGCGCCAGCAGCTTGGTTTCTCTAGCGGGAGGGACCTCCACCTACGAGCAGTACTTC. As protein: CASSLVSLAGGTSTYEQYF.

The chain is built from TRBV4-1 and TRBJ2-1; D is ambiguous. This CDR3 contains 16 residues. The V end lost 0 bases, the J end lost 7 bases, and 16 bases lay between the germline ends. Germline V gene data show CDR1 as MGHRA and CDR2 as YSYEKL. Here the CDR3 reads CASSQDAPRYGNEQFF. CDR3 nucleotides: TGCGCCAGCAGCCAAGATGCCCCGCGGTATGGGAATGAGCAGTTCTTC.

The rearrangement uses TRBV27 and TRBJ2-2, with D possibly being TRBD1 (5 bases). CDR3 length: 11 amino acids. V was shortened by 10 bases and J by 7 bases, with 10 bases between the two germline ends. Germline-derived CDR1 and CDR2 are MNHEY and SMNVEV (reference sequence). Here the CDR3 DNA reads TGTGCCACTGGGGCCCTCGGGGAGCTGTTTTTT. This gives the protein CATGALGELFF.

The chain is built from TRBV6-1 and TRBJ2-7; 9 nucleotides match TRBD1. The CDR3 runs 14 residues. Germline assignment: CDR1 MNHNS and CDR2 SASEGT. V shed 4 bases and J 3 bases; nucleotides not matched to a gene: 4. In DNA form, the CDR3 reads TGTGCCAGCAGTGTTTCGGGACAGGGCTACGAGCAGTACTTC. Translated, it gives CASSVSGQGYEQYF.

The rearrangement joins TRBV6-6 to TRBJ1-4; possibly TRBD1 for D (6 bases). V lost 0 bases and J 11 bases, leaving 16 bases between the germline ends. The CDR3 spans 15 residues. Germline values: CDR1 MNHNY, CDR2 SVGAGI (reference sequence). Here the CDR3 reads CASSYSGGLSGKLFF. CDR3 in DNA: TGTGCCAGCAGTTACTCCGGGGGGCTATCGGGCAAACTGTTTTTT.

This chain joins TRBV6-1 and TRBJ1-4; TRBD1 aligns across 7 bases. The CDR3 totals 14 residues. Germline V gene data show CDR1 as MNHNS and CDR2 as SASEGT. With V trimmed by 4 bases and J by 3 bases, 2 bases remained unmatched. The CDR3 DNA follows: TGTGCCAGCAGTGGTCAGGGGGCTAATGAAAAACTGTTTTTT. Residues: CASSGQGANEKLFF.